These T cell receptor beta chains were read from a single sample in a study of blood T cells in healthy people across ages. Via MiXCR, TCRdb re-called the 5' RACE reads, giving one row per CDR3 protein. In the table there are nearly 800,000 distinct CDR3 sequences, around 25% of which are singletons. These data were likewise used in another study, on T cells of mothers and their children.

Sequenced input: blood. Every receptor here comes from a boy between 10 and 17 years old in good health. Each CDR3 is given with its conserved first and last residue. The D gene is left open where the match is weak. Part of the rows lack a size; the others show once, few, many or a class for expanded clones.

J gene: TRBJ1-2
D gene: TRBD1
V gene: TRBV5-5
clone size: few
CDR3 protein: CASSSTGFDGYTF
CDR3 DNA: TGTGCCAGCAGCTCGACAGGGTTCGATGGCTACACCTTC

J gene: TRBJ1-6
D gene: -
V gene: TRBV7-2
clone size: many
CDR3 protein: CASSLGQLNSPLHF
CDR3 DNA: TGTGCCAGCAGCTTAGGTCAGCTTAATTCACCCCTCCACTTT

J gene: TRBJ2-3
D gene: -
V gene: TRBV6-9
clone size: few
CDR3 protein: CASKPVGRSTDTQYF
CDR3 DNA: TGTGCCAGCAAACCGGTCGGCAGGTCCACAGATACGCAGTATTTT

J gene: TRBJ2-7
D gene: -
V gene: TRBV11-2
clone size: -
CDR3 protein: CASSLDPGNREYF
CDR3 DNA: TGTGCCAGCAGCTTAGATCCGGGCAATAGGGAGTACTTC

J gene: TRBJ2-5
D gene: -
V gene: TRBV10-2
clone size: few
CDR3 protein: CASSEWLFTGKEETQYF
CDR3 DNA: TGCGCCAGCAGTGAGTGGTTATTTACGGGCAAAGAAGAGACCCAGTACTTC

J gene: TRBJ1-5
D gene: TRBD1
V gene: TRBV6-2/TRBV6-3
clone size: -
CDR3 protein: CASSWGTGFNQPQHF
CDR3 DNA: TGTGCCAGCAGCTGGGGGACAGGTTTCAATCAGCCCCAGCATTTT

J gene: TRBJ2-1
D gene: -
V gene: TRBV7-9
clone size: -
CDR3 protein: CASSFRYGNEQFF
CDR3 DNA: TGTGCCAGCAGCTTCCGTTACGGGAATGAGCAGTTCTTC

J gene: TRBJ2-7
D gene: TRBD2
V gene: TRBV5-1
clone size: -
CDR3 protein: CASGTSAHYEQYF
CDR3 DNA: TGCGCCAGCGGTACTAGCGCCCACTACGAGCAGTACTTC

J gene: TRBJ2-1
D gene: TRBD2
V gene: TRBV29-1
clone size: -
CDR3 protein: CSAWTSNNEQFF
CDR3 DNA: TGCAGCGCCTGGACTAGCAACAATGAGCAGTTCTTC

J gene: TRBJ2-2
D gene: TRBD1
V gene: TRBV7-2
clone size: -
CDR3 protein: CASSGGQGLNTGELFF
CDR3 DNA: TGTGCCAGCAGCGGGGGACAGGGCCTGAACACCGGGGAGCTGTTTTTT

J gene: TRBJ2-7
D gene: TRBD2
V gene: TRBV5-1
clone size: -
CDR3 protein: CASSETSGRASYEQYF
CDR3 DNA: TGCGCCAGCAGCGAGACTAGCGGGAGGGCCAGTTACGAGCAGTACTTC

J gene: TRBJ2-1
D gene: TRBD1
V gene: TRBV29-1
clone size: -
CDR3 protein: CSAERGTGGGNEQFF
CDR3 DNA: TGCAGCGCTGAGAGAGGGACAGGGGGTGGCAATGAGCAGTTCTTC

J gene: TRBJ1-4
D gene: TRBD1
V gene: TRBV7-9
clone size: few
CDR3 protein: CASSSSLRGLGDEKLFF
CDR3 DNA: TGTGCCAGCAGCTCCAGCCTCAGGGGGCTCGGCGACGAAAAACTGTTTTTT

J gene: TRBJ2-5
D gene: -
V gene: TRBV5-1
clone size: -
CDR3 protein: CASSTRTDTQETQYF
CDR3 DNA: TGCGCCAGCAGCACGCGGACCGATACCCAAGAGACCCAGTACTTC

J gene: TRBJ2-3
D gene: TRBD2
V gene: TRBV7-6
clone size: -
CDR3 protein: CASSSGLAATQYF
CDR3 DNA: TGTGCCAGCAGCTCGGGACTAGCAGCTACGCAGTATTTT

J gene: TRBJ2-1
D gene: TRBD2
V gene: TRBV28
clone size: few
CDR3 protein: CASSFWASGSVWEQFF
CDR3 DNA: TGTGCCAGCAGTTTCTGGGCTAGCGGGAGTGTCTGGGAGCAGTTCTTC

J gene: TRBJ2-5
D gene: TRBD2
V gene: TRBV9
clone size: -
CDR3 protein: CASSASGVYQETQYF
CDR3 DNA: TGTGCCAGCAGCGCTAGCGGGGTGTACCAAGAGACCCAGTACTTC

J gene: TRBJ2-5
D gene: TRBD1
V gene: TRBV18
clone size: -
CDR3 protein: CASSPGDRGYQETQYF
CDR3 DNA: TGTGCCAGCTCACCAGGGGACAGGGGGTACCAAGAGACCCAGTACTTC

J gene: TRBJ2-7
D gene: TRBD1
V gene: TRBV29-1
clone size: -
CDR3 protein: CSVGGQGEYEQYF
CDR3 DNA: TGCAGCGTTGGCGGACAGGGGGAGTACGAGCAGTACTTC

J gene: TRBJ2-2
D gene: -
V gene: TRBV6-2/TRBV6-3
clone size: -
CDR3 protein: CASSLTPQGRSGELFF
CDR3 DNA: TGTGCCAGCAGCCTGACCCCGCAGGGCAGGAGCGGGGAGCTGTTTTTT

J gene: TRBJ1-5
D gene: -
V gene: TRBV7-2
clone size: few
CDR3 protein: CASSPGGGYSNQPQHF
CDR3 DNA: TGTGCCAGCAGCCCCGGGGGGGGGTATAGCAATCAGCCCCAGCATTTT

J gene: TRBJ2-1
D gene: TRBD2
V gene: TRBV4-2
clone size: -
CDR3 protein: CASSQIYGLAGKGEQFF
CDR3 DNA: TGTGCCAGCAGCCAAATATATGGACTAGCCGGCAAGGGTGAGCAGTTCTTC

J gene: TRBJ2-3
D gene: -
V gene: TRBV5-8
clone size: few
CDR3 protein: CASSPFNNADTQYF
CDR3 DNA: TGTGCCAGCAGCCCGTTCAACAATGCAGATACGCAGTATTTT

J gene: TRBJ2-7
D gene: -
V gene: TRBV7-2
clone size: -
CDR3 protein: CASSLQVDSGHEQYF
CDR3 DNA: TGTGCCAGCAGCTTACAAGTCGATTCTGGCCACGAGCAGTACTTC